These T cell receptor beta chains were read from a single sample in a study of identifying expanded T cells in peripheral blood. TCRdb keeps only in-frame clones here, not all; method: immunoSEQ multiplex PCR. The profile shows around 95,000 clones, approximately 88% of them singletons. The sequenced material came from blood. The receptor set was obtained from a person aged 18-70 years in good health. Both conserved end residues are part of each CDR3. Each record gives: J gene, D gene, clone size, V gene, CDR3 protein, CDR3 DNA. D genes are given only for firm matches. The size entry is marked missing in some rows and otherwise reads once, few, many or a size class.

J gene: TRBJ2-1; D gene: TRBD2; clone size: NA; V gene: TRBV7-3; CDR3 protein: CASSPSGGGYNEQFF; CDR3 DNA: TGTGCCAGCAGCCCCTCGGGCGGGGGTTACAATGAGCAGTTCTTC
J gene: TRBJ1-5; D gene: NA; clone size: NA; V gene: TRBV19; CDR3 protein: CASSIGGGEGNQPQHF; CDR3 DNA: TGTGCCAGTAGTATAGGGGGAGGGGAGGGGAATCAGCCCCAGCATTTT
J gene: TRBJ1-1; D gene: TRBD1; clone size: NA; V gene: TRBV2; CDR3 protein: CASRDQGAGGTEAFF; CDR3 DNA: TGTGCCAGCAGAGACCAGGGGGCAGGAGGCACTGAAGCTTTCTTT
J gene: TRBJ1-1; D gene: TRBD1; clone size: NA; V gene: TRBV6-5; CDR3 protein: CASNSNRGGDTEAFF; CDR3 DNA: TGTGCCAGCAACTCTAACAGGGGTGGGGACACTGAAGCTTTCTTT
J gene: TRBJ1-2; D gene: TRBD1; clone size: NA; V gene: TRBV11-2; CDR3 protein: CASSFTWTGEGYTF; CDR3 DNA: TGTGCCAGCAGCTTTACATGGACAGGGGAAGGCTACACCTTC
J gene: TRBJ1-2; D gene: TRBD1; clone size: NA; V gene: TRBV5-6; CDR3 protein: CASSSTGGWGYTF; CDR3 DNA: TGTGCCAGCAGCTCAACAGGGGGATGGGGCTACACCTTC
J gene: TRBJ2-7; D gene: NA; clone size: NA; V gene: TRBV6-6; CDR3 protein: CASSYSMREQYF; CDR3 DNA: TGTGCCAGCAGTTACTCGATGCGGGAGCAGTACTTC
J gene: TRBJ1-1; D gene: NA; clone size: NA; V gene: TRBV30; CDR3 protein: CAWSYGRGGGTEAFF; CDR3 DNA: TGTGCCTGGAGTTACGGACGGGGAGGGGGCACTGAAGCTTTCTTT
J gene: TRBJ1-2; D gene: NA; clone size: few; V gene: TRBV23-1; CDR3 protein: CASSQSLSGAWGGYGYTF; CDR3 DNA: TGCGCCAGCAGTCAATCGTTGTCAGGGGCGTGGGGGGGGTATGGCTACACCTTC
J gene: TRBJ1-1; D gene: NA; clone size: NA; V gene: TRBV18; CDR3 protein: CASSPYVENTEAFF; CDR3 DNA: TGTGCCAGCTCACCGTATGTAGAAAACACTGAAGCTTTCTTT
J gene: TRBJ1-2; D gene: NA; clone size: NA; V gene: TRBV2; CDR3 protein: CARKAPGAGYTF; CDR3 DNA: TGTGCCAGAAAGGCTCCCGGGGCTGGCTACACCTTC
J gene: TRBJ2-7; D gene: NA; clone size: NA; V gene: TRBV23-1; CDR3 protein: CASSPIRLEQYF; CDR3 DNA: TGCGCCAGCAGTCCGATCCGACTGGAGCAGTACTTC
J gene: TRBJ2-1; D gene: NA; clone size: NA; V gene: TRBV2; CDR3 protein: CASMGGGNEQFF; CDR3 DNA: TGTGCCAGCATGGGGGGAGGCAATGAGCAGTTCTTC